This TCR beta chain was obtained from a study of blood T cell repertoires in COVID-19. Overall study: PBMCs, B-cell-depleted T cells, or T cells were the source of the cDNA or gDNA that made up the material.

In the source study's methods: Amplification of reference gene primers was used by the study to estimate nucleated cell counts. Clones were read by immunoSEQ multiplex PCR, and TCRdb kept only the in-frame ones, dropping some. V, J and clone size are taken as reported in that table, and D and trimming were inferred from the DNA itself. The sample has roughly 81,000 clones, around four fifths seen once; the top ten hold around 36%. The CDR3 length is 15 residues. V was clipped by 0 bases and J by 7 bases, with 16 bases between them. Germline V gene data show CDR1 as SGHRS and CDR2 as YFSETQ. The TCR was taken from a man older than 75 with active or convalescent COVID-19. The genes are TRBV5-1 and TRBJ2-5; D is perhaps TRBD1 (5 bases). Sequencing input: peripheral blood. The CDR3: CASSLAQGEVATQYF. Here the CDR3 DNA reads TGCGCCAGCAGCTTGGCGCAGGGCGAGGTGGCGACCCAGTACTTC. Filled out from reference TRBV5-1 and TRBJ2-5, the complete variable domain reads KAGVTQTPRYLIKTRGQQVTLSCSPISGHRSVSWYQQTPGQGLQFLFEYFSETQRNKGNFPGRFSGRQFSNSRSEMNVSTLELGDSALYLCASSLAQGEVATQYFGPGTRLLVL.